This entry describes one T cell receptor (beta chain). As yet, its antigen is unknown. Extracted RNA was reverse transcribed into cDNA, the sequencing template. Profiling relied on immunoSEQ multiplex PCR, and the TCRdb table lists in-frame clones only, not all of them. In the table there are 150,000 to 200,000 clones, approximately 61% of which are singletons. The CDR3 is 17 residues long. Germline CDR1 reads MGHRA; CDR2 reads YSYEKL. Trimming removed 0 bases from V and 8 bases from J, with 19 bases in between. This record comes from a study of CD8+ T cells in alopecia areata. Study conclusions and caveats: Because of a solitary nonresponder, the connection of baseline CD8+ expansion to response stays uncertain.

Sample treatment: oral pan-JAK inhibitor, 5-10 mg twice daily. Sorting from PBMCs produced CD4+ and CD8+ T cells. This TCR was recovered from a human donor with alopecia areata. V and J are TRBV4-1 and TRBJ1-4; perhaps TRBD1 as D (5 bases). Sequenced material: CD4+ T cells sorted from blood, taken at week 24, from a patient treated with tofacitinib. The CDR3 nucleotides read TGCGCCAGCAGCCAAGATCATACGCGGGGGATAGGCGAAAAACTGTTTTTT. It yields the protein CASSQDHTRGIGEKLFF.